A selection of T cell receptor beta chains follows, all from one sample in a study of control samples from healthy donors and cancer patients. Generated by immunoSEQ multiplex PCR, the TCRdb table keeps only in-frame clones and is missing some. The sample includes about 270,000 clones, approximately 80% of them seen just once. The sequencing sample was made of PBMCs. All receptors derive from a woman in her sixties or seventies with lung cancer. CDR3s include the opening cysteine and the closing phenylalanine or tryptophan. The D gene is left open where the match is weak. Expanded clones get a size class; other rows say once, few or many, or leave the size out.

v_call: TRBV19
j_call: TRBJ1-5
cdr3_length: 13
d_call: TRBD1
clone_size: .
cdr3_nt: TGTGCCAGTAGGGGACAGGGGGACCAGCCCCAGCATTTT
cdr3_aa: CASRGQGDQPQHF

v_call: TRBV7-6
j_call: TRBJ1-3
cdr3_length: 16
d_call: .
clone_size: .
cdr3_nt: TGTGCCAGCAGCTTAGGTTCAGGGAGCGCCGGAAACACCATATATTTT
cdr3_aa: CASSLGSGSAGNTIYF

v_call: TRBV7-9
j_call: TRBJ2-3
cdr3_length: 18
d_call: .
clone_size: .
cdr3_nt: TGTGCCAGCAGCCTAACCCATCTAGCCTCCCGTAGCACAGATACGCAGTATTTT
cdr3_aa: CASSLTHLASRSTDTQYF

v_call: TRBV5-1
j_call: TRBJ2-3
cdr3_length: 17
d_call: .
clone_size: once
cdr3_nt: TGCGCCAGCAGCTTGGCCTCGAGCGGACATAGCACAGATACGCAGTATTTT
cdr3_aa: CASSLASSGHSTDTQYF

v_call: TRBV5-1
j_call: TRBJ2-1
cdr3_length: 13
d_call: .
clone_size: few
cdr3_nt: TGCGCCAGCAGCCCGGGACCGCGCGATGAGCAGTTCTTC
cdr3_aa: CASSPGPRDEQFF

v_call: TRBV10-3
j_call: TRBJ2-3
cdr3_length: 14
d_call: .
clone_size: once
cdr3_nt: TGTGCCATCAGCCCTAAAACAGGCACAGATACGCAGTATTTT
cdr3_aa: CAISPKTGTDTQYF

v_call: TRBV3-1/TRBV3-2
j_call: TRBJ2-5
cdr3_length: 14
d_call: .
clone_size: .
cdr3_nt: TGTGCCAGCAGCCAAGATGGGACGCTGGGGACCCAGTACTTC
cdr3_aa: CASSQDGTLGTQYF

v_call: TRBV11-3
j_call: TRBJ2-1
cdr3_length: 16
d_call: TRBD1
clone_size: .
cdr3_nt: TGTGCCAGCAGCTTAGGCGTTAGGGGGCTCGGGCATGAGCAGTTCTTC
cdr3_aa: CASSLGVRGLGHEQFF

v_call: TRBV4-1
j_call: TRBJ2-7
cdr3_length: 16
d_call: TRBD1
clone_size: .
cdr3_nt: TGCGCCAGCAGCCAAACTCCGGGACAGGGTATTTACGAGCAGTACTTC
cdr3_aa: CASSQTPGQGIYEQYF

v_call: TRBV3-1/TRBV3-2
j_call: TRBJ1-1
cdr3_length: 15
d_call: .
clone_size: .
cdr3_nt: TGTGCCAGCAGCCCTCTGGGAGGCAATTGGGCTGAAGCTTTCTTT
cdr3_aa: CASSPLGGNWAEAFF

v_call: TRBV11-2
j_call: TRBJ2-1
cdr3_length: 16
d_call: TRBD2
clone_size: .
cdr3_nt: TGTGCCAGCAGCTTAGCTGAGGTAGCGGGATACAATGAGCAGTTCTTC
cdr3_aa: CASSLAEVAGYNEQFF

v_call: TRBV7-3
j_call: TRBJ1-5
cdr3_length: 14
d_call: .
clone_size: .
cdr3_nt: TGTGCCAGCAGCAACAGCAATAGCAATCAGCCCCAGCATTTT
cdr3_aa: CASSNSNSNQPQHF

v_call: TRBV7-3
j_call: TRBJ2-3
cdr3_length: 15
d_call: TRBD2
clone_size: .
cdr3_nt: TGTGCCAGCAGCTTAACCCTAGCGGGGGGAAGGACGCAGTATTTT
cdr3_aa: CASSLTLAGGRTQYF

v_call: TRBV18
j_call: TRBJ2-7
cdr3_length: 14
d_call: .
clone_size: .
cdr3_nt: TGTGCCAGCTCACCACCGTTTTTGGCGTACGAGCAGTACTTC
cdr3_aa: CASSPPFLAYEQYF

v_call: TRBV28
j_call: TRBJ1-1
cdr3_length: 13
d_call: .
clone_size: .
cdr3_nt: TGTGCCAGCAGTTTCCCCGGAAACACTGAAGCTTTCTTT
cdr3_aa: CASSFPGNTEAFF

v_call: TRBV5-5
j_call: TRBJ2-2
cdr3_length: 16
d_call: TRBD2
clone_size: .
cdr3_nt: TGTGCCAGCAGCTCCTGGACTAGCGGGAGTTCCCCGGAGCTGTTTTTT
cdr3_aa: CASSSWTSGSSPELFF

v_call: TRBV11-2
j_call: TRBJ2-1
cdr3_length: 15
d_call: .
clone_size: .
cdr3_nt: TGTGCCAGCAGCTTAAGGGGGCCTACGGGGGAAGTGCAGTTCTTC
cdr3_aa: CASSLRGPTGEVQFF

v_call: TRBV6-5
j_call: TRBJ1-5
cdr3_length: 15
d_call: .
clone_size: once
cdr3_nt: TGTGCCAGCAGTACACGACAAGGGGTGGCCCAGCCCCAGCATTTT
cdr3_aa: CASSTRQGVAQPQHF

v_call: TRBV7-3
j_call: TRBJ2-1
cdr3_length: 15
d_call: TRBD1
clone_size: .
cdr3_nt: TGTGCCAGCAGCGCTGACAGGGGACCCTACAATGAGCAGTTCTTC
cdr3_aa: CASSADRGPYNEQFF

v_call: TRBV9
j_call: TRBJ1-5
cdr3_length: 15
d_call: .
clone_size: once
cdr3_nt: TGTGCCAGCAGCGCGGAGGGGCTCCGGGGACAGCCCCAGCATTTT
cdr3_aa: CASSAEGLRGQPQHF

v_call: TRBV5-1
j_call: TRBJ1-4
cdr3_length: 15
d_call: TRBD1
clone_size: .
cdr3_nt: TGCGCCAGCAGCTTGTTGACAGGGGCTAATGAAAAACTGTTTTTT
cdr3_aa: CASSLLTGANEKLFF

v_call: TRBV3-1/TRBV3-2
j_call: TRBJ2-5
cdr3_length: 14
d_call: TRBD2
clone_size: .
cdr3_nt: TGTGCCAGCAGCCGACGACTAGCAGGGGAGACCCAGTACTTC
cdr3_aa: CASSRRLAGETQYF

v_call: TRBV2
j_call: TRBJ1-5
cdr3_length: 14
d_call: .
clone_size: once
cdr3_nt: TGTGCCAGCAGTAGGGTGGACGTTAATCAGCCCCAGCATTTT
cdr3_aa: CASSRVDVNQPQHF

v_call: TRBV4-1
j_call: TRBJ1-2
cdr3_length: 16
d_call: .
clone_size: .
cdr3_nt: TGCGCCAGCAGCCAAGTTAGTACAGTCGCCAACTATGGCTACACCTTC
cdr3_aa: CASSQVSTVANYGYTF

v_call: TRBV10-2
j_call: TRBJ1-2
cdr3_length: 14
d_call: .
clone_size: .
cdr3_nt: TGCGCCAGCAGTGAGCCCAGTACTAACTATGGCTACACCTTC
cdr3_aa: CASSEPSTNYGYTF

v_call: TRBV5-1
j_call: TRBJ1-1
cdr3_length: 13
d_call: .
clone_size: .
cdr3_nt: TGCGCCAGCAGCTCTGGACAGAACACTGAAGCTTTCTTT
cdr3_aa: CASSSGQNTEAFF

v_call: TRBV28
j_call: TRBJ1-1
cdr3_length: 11
d_call: .
clone_size: .
cdr3_nt: TGTGCCAGCAGTCTGTACACTGAAGCTTTCTTT
cdr3_aa: CASSLYTEAFF

v_call: TRBV5-1
j_call: TRBJ2-3
cdr3_length: 17
d_call: .
clone_size: .
cdr3_nt: TGCGCCAGCAGCTTGGCGATGCCGGGGGCCGCCACAGATACGCAGTATTTT
cdr3_aa: CASSLAMPGAATDTQYF

v_call: TRBV5-4
j_call: TRBJ1-2
cdr3_length: 15
d_call: TRBD1
clone_size: .
cdr3_nt: TGTGCCAGCAGCTCGCGACAGGGGCGAGGCTATGGCTACACCTTC
cdr3_aa: CASSSRQGRGYGYTF

v_call: TRBV10-3
j_call: TRBJ2-7
cdr3_length: 14
d_call: .
clone_size: .
cdr3_nt: TGTGCCATCAGTGAAACCCTTCCTACCTACGAGCAGTACTTC
cdr3_aa: CAISETLPTYEQYF

v_call: TRBV19
j_call: TRBJ2-7
cdr3_length: 13
d_call: .
clone_size: .
cdr3_nt: TGTGCCAGTAGCCGGGACCCAGCCTACGAGCAGTACTTC
cdr3_aa: CASSRDPAYEQYF

v_call: TRBV7-9
j_call: TRBJ1-4
cdr3_length: 13
d_call: .
clone_size: .
cdr3_nt: TGTGCCAGCAGCTCCAATACAGGGGAAAAACTGTTTTTT
cdr3_aa: CASSSNTGEKLFF

v_call: TRBV19
j_call: TRBJ2-5
cdr3_length: 15
d_call: .
clone_size: .
cdr3_nt: TGTGCCAGTAGTATAAGACGGGGTGGTTGGGAGACCCAGTACTTC
cdr3_aa: CASSIRRGGWETQYF

v_call: TRBV3-1/TRBV3-2
j_call: TRBJ1-4
cdr3_length: 15
d_call: .
clone_size: .
cdr3_nt: TGTGCCAGCAGCCCTCGAGAGAGGGGGAATGAAAAACTGTTTTTT
cdr3_aa: CASSPRERGNEKLFF

v_call: TRBV6-2/TRBV6-3
j_call: TRBJ2-1
cdr3_length: 15
d_call: TRBD1
clone_size: .
cdr3_nt: TGTGCCAGCAGACCTACAGGGGGCGCTCAAAATGAGCAGTTCTTC
cdr3_aa: CASRPTGGAQNEQFF

v_call: TRBV10-3
j_call: TRBJ2-1
cdr3_length: 15
d_call: TRBD2
clone_size: .
cdr3_nt: TGTGCCATCAGTGAGTTTAGCGGGAGCTACAATGAGCAGTTCTTC
cdr3_aa: CAISEFSGSYNEQFF

v_call: TRBV19
j_call: TRBJ2-5
cdr3_length: 14
d_call: .
clone_size: .
cdr3_nt: TGTGCCAGTAGCAAACAGGGTGGGCAAGAGACCCAGTACTTC
cdr3_aa: CASSKQGGQETQYF

v_call: TRBV7-2
j_call: TRBJ2-1
cdr3_length: 14
d_call: .
clone_size: .
cdr3_nt: TGTGCCAGCAGCTTAGGACAGGTGGTTGGTGAGCAGTTCTTC
cdr3_aa: CASSLGQVVGEQFF

v_call: TRBV29-1
j_call: TRBJ1-1
cdr3_length: 16
d_call: .
clone_size: few
cdr3_nt: TGCAGCTCGAACCGCGGGGCGGGGGGCGAGTACACTGAAGCTTTCTTT
cdr3_aa: CSSNRGAGGEYTEAFF

v_call: TRBV4-1
j_call: TRBJ2-1
cdr3_length: 17
d_call: .
clone_size: .
cdr3_nt: TGCGCCAGCAGCCAAGTTCGACAAGGATCTCTCAACAATGAGCAGTTCTTC
cdr3_aa: CASSQVRQGSLNNEQFF

v_call: TRBV27
j_call: TRBJ2-7
cdr3_length: 13
d_call: TRBD2
clone_size: .
cdr3_nt: TGTGCCACGTTATCAGCGGGAAGCTACGAGCAGTACTTC
cdr3_aa: CATLSAGSYEQYF

v_call: TRBV28
j_call: TRBJ1-5
cdr3_length: 14
d_call: TRBD1
clone_size: .
cdr3_nt: TGTGCCAGCAGTCAGGGGGGAAGCAATCAGCCCCAGCATTTT
cdr3_aa: CASSQGGSNQPQHF

v_call: TRBV5-1
j_call: TRBJ1-6
cdr3_length: 14
d_call: .
clone_size: .
cdr3_nt: TGCGCCAGCAGCTTGGGCGACATTTATTCACCCCTCCACTTT
cdr3_aa: CASSLGDIYSPLHF

v_call: TRBV6-1
j_call: TRBJ2-5
cdr3_length: 17
d_call: .
clone_size: .
cdr3_nt: TGTGCCAGCAGTGTTTTTTCACGGGGGACTGTCCAAGAGACCCAGTACTTC
cdr3_aa: CASSVFSRGTVQETQYF

v_call: TRBV7-9
j_call: TRBJ1-2
cdr3_length: 14
d_call: TRBD1
clone_size: .
cdr3_nt: TGTGCCAGCAGCCTAGGGGGACAGGTGAGCGGCTACACCTTC
cdr3_aa: CASSLGGQVSGYTF

v_call: TRBV18
j_call: TRBJ2-7
cdr3_length: 14
d_call: TRBD1
clone_size: .
cdr3_nt: TGTGCCAGCTCACCGGGGACAGGGAGTTACGAGCAGTACTTC
cdr3_aa: CASSPGTGSYEQYF

v_call: TRBV4-1
j_call: TRBJ1-4
cdr3_length: 16
d_call: .
clone_size: .
cdr3_nt: TGCGCCAGCAGCCAAGAGTACTCCCAAAGTAATGAAAAACTGTTTTTT
cdr3_aa: CASSQEYSQSNEKLFF

v_call: TRBV7-9
j_call: TRBJ1-6
cdr3_length: 12
d_call: .
clone_size: .
cdr3_nt: TGTGCCAGCAGCTTCTCCGGGACTCCCCTCCACTTT
cdr3_aa: CASSFSGTPLHF

v_call: TRBV19
j_call: TRBJ1-1
cdr3_length: 12
d_call: .
clone_size: .
cdr3_nt: TGTGCCAGTAAAGCAGGGATCACTGAAGCTTTCTTT
cdr3_aa: CASKAGITEAFF

v_call: TRBV11-2
j_call: TRBJ2-1
cdr3_length: 13
d_call: .
clone_size: few
cdr3_nt: TGTGCCAGCAGCTTCATAGCGGTCAATGAGCAGTTCTTC
cdr3_aa: CASSFIAVNEQFF

v_call: TRBV5-5
j_call: TRBJ2-7
cdr3_length: 12
d_call: .
clone_size: .
cdr3_nt: TGTGCCAGCAGCTTGGACTCAGCCGAGCAGTACTTC
cdr3_aa: CASSLDSAEQYF

v_call: TRBV2
j_call: TRBJ2-1
cdr3_length: 15
d_call: TRBD1
clone_size: .
cdr3_nt: TGTGCCAGCAGCGGTCTGACAGGGGGGGCCAATGAGCAGTTCTTC
cdr3_aa: CASSGLTGGANEQFF

v_call: TRBV18
j_call: TRBJ2-1
cdr3_length: 15
d_call: TRBD2
clone_size: .
cdr3_nt: TGTGCCAGCTCATTCGGGACTAGCTCCTACAATGAGCAGTTCTTC
cdr3_aa: CASSFGTSSYNEQFF

v_call: TRBV5-4
j_call: TRBJ1-3
cdr3_length: 15
d_call: .
clone_size: .
cdr3_nt: TGTGCCAGCAGCCGCGATGAGAGGGCTGGAAACACCATATATTTT
cdr3_aa: CASSRDERAGNTIYF